This T cell receptor beta chain is from a study of cytomegalovirus exposure and HLA in healthy donors. PCR was performed using 60 Vbeta and 13 Jbeta primers. Authors' data handling: Later work found about 80 million unique TCR beta chains, with about 10 million shared. Clones were read by immunoSEQ multiplex PCR, and TCRdb kept only the in-frame ones, dropping some. V, J and clone size are taken as reported in that table, and D and trimming were inferred from the DNA itself. The table records tens of thousands of clones, roughly 75% of them present only once. The sequence derives from a male donor in good health and CMV-seronegative. Sequencing input: PBMCs.

The CDR3: CASSYTTGNGEGYTF. CDR3 DNA sequence: TGCGCCAGCAGCTACACGACAGGCAATGGGGAAGGCTACACCTTC. The chain is built from TRBV5-1 and TRBJ1-2; D is perhaps TRBD1 (6 bases). Per the germline V gene, CDR1 is SGHRS and CDR2 is YFSETQ. The V end lost 3 bases, the J end lost 8 bases, and 20 bases lay between the germline ends. This CDR3 is built from 15 residues.